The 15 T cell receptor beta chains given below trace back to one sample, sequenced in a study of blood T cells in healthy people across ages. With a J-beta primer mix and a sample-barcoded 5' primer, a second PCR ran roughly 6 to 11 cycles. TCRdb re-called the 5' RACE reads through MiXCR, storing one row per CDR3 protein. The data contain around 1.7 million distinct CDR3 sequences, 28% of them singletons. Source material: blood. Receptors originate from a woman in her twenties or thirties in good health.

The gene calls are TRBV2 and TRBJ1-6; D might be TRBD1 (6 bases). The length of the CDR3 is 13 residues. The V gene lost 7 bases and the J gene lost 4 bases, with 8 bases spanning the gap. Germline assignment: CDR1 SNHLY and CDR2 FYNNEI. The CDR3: CASKGEYNSPLHF. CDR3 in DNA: TGTGCCAGCAAGGGGGAATATAATTCACCCCTCCACTTT.

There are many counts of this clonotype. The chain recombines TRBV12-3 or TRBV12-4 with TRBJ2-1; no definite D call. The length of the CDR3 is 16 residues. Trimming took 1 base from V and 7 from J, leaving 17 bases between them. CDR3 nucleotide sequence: TGTGCCAGCAGTTTAGGATTTGGAGAACGTCTTAATGAGCAGTTCTTC. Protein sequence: CASSLGFGERLNEQFF.

DNA for the CDR3: TGTGCCAGCAGTTTACCACCGCGGTCGAGGCAGAACAATCAGCCCCAGCATTTT. Amino acids: CASSLPPRSRQNNQPQHF. V is TRBV28 and J is TRBJ1-5; no definite D call. CDR3 length: 18 amino acids. Germline CDR1 MDHEN, CDR2 SYDVKM. V lost 2 bases, J lost 3 bases, and 20 bases lay in between.

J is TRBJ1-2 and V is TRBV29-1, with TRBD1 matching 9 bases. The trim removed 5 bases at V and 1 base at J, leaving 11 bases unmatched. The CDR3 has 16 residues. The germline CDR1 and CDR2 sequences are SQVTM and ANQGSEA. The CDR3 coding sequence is TGCAGCGTTTTGGGGGATGGGACAGGGAGTAACTATGGCTACACCTTC. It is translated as CSVLGDGTGSNYGYTF.

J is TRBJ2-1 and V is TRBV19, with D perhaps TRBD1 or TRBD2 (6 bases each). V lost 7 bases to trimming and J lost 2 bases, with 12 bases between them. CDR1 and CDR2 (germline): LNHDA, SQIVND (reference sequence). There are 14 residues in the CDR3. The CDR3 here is CASMRGAAYNEQFF. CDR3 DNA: TGTGCCAGTATGAGGGGGGCCGCCTACAATGAGCAGTTCTTC.

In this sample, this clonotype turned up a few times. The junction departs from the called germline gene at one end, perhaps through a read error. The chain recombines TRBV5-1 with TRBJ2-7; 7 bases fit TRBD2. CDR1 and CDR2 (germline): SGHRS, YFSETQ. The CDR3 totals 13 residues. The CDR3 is CANSWDGGSEQYF. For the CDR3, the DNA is TGCGCCAACAGCTGGGACGGGGGGTCGGAGCAGTACTTC. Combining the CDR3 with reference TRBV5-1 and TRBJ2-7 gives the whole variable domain KAGVTQTPRYLIKTRGQQVTLSCSPISGHRSVSWYQQTPGQGLQFLFEYFSETQRNKGNFPGRFSGRQFSNSRSEMNVSTLELGDSALYLCANSWDGGSEQYFGPGTRLTVT.

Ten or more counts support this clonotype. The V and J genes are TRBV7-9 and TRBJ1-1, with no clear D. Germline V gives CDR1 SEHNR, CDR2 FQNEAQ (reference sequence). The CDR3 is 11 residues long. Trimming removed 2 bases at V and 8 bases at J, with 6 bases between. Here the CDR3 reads CASSLRGEAFF. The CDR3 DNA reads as TGTGCCAGCAGCTTACGAGGGGAAGCTTTCTTT.

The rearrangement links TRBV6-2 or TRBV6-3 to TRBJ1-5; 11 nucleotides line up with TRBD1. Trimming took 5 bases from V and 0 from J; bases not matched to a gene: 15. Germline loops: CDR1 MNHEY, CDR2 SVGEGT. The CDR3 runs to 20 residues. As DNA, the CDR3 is TGTGCCAGCAGTAACAACCGGGACAGGGGGAGTCTTTATAGCAATCAGCCCCAGCATTTT. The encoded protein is CASSNNRDRGSLYSNQPQHF.

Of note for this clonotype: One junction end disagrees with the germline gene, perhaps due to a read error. DNA of the CDR3: TGTACCAGCAGCTTGGTGACGGTCCAGAAAGAGACCCAGTACTTC. This translates into CTSSLVTVQKETQYF. The V gene is TRBV5-6, the J gene TRBJ2-5; unclear D gene. The CDR3 is 15 amino acids. Germline assignment: CDR1 SGHDT and CDR2 YYEEEE.

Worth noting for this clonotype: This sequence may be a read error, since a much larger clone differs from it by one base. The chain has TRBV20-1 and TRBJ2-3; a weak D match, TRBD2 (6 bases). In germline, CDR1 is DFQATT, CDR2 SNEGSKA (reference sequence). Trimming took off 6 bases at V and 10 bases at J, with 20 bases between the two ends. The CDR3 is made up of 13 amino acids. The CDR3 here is CSAHDGRGDAQYF. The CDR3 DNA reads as TGCAGTGCCCACGACGGACGCGGGGATGCGCAGTATTTT.

CDR3 nucleotides: TGCGCCAGCAGCCAAGATCATGGGATCTACAATGAGCAGTTCTTC. Translation gives CASSQDHGIYNEQFF. The J gene is TRBJ2-1, the V gene TRBV4-3; D uncertain. Germline CDR1 reads LGHNA; CDR2 reads YSLEER. CDR3 length: 15 residues. Trimming shortened V by 0 bases and J by 3 bases, and 9 bases separated the two germline ends.

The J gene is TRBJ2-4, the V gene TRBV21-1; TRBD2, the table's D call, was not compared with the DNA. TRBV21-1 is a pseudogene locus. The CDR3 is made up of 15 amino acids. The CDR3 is CASSLQGASGTGQYF. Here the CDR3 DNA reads TGTGCCAGCAGCCTCCAGGGGGCTAGCGGGACGGGACAGTACTTC.

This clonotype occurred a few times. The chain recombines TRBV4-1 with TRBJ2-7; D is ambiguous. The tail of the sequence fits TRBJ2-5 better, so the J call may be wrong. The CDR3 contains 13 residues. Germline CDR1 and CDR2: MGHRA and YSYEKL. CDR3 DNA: TGCGCCAGCAGCCAAATCGCCGGGGAGACCCAGTACTTC. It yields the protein CASSQIAGETQYF.

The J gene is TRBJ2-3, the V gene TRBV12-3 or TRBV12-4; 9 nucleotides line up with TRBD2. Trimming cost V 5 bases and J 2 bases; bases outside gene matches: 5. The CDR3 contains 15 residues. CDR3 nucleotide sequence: TGTGCCAGCAGTCCCCGACTAGCGGACACAGATACGCAGTATTTT. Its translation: CASSPRLADTDTQYF.

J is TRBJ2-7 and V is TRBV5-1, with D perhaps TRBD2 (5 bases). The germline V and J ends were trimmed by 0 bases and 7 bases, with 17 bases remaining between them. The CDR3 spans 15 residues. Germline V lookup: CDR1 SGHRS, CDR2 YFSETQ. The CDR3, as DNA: TGCGCCAGCAGCTTGGAGGGAGACCCTTCGGGGGAGCAGTACTTC. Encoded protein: CASSLEGDPSGEQYF.